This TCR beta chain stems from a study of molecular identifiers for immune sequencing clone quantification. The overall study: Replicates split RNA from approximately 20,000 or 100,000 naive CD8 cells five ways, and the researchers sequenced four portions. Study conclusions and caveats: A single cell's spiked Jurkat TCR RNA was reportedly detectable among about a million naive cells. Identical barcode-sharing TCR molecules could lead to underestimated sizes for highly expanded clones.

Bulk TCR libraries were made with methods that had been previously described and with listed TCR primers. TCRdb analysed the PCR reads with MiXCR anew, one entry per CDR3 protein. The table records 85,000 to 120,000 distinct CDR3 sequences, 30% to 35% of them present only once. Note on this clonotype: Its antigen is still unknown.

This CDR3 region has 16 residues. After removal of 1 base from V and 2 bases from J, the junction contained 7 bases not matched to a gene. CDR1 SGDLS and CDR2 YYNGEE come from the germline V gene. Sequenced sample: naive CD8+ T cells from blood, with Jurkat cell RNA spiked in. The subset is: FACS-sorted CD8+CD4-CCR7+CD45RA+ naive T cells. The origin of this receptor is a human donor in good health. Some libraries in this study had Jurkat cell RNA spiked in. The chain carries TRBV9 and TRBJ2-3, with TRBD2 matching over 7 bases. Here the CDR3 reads CASSVPPSGNTDTQYF. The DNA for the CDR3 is TGTGCCAGCAGCGTACCTCCTAGCGGCAACACAGATACGCAGTATTTT.